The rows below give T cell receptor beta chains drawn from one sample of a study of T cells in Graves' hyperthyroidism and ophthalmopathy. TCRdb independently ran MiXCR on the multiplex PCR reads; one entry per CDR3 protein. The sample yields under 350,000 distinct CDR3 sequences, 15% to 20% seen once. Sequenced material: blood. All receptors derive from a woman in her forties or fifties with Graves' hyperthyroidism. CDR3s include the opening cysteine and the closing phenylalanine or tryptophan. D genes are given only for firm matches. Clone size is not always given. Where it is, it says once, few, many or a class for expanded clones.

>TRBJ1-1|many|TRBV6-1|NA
CASTEGGFGTEAFF
TGTGCCAGCACCGAGGGGGGGTTCGGCACTGAAGCTTTCTTT
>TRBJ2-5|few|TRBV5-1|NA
CASSLASGAGETQYF
TGCGCCAGCAGCTTGGCATCGGGGGCCGGGGAGACCCAGTACTTC
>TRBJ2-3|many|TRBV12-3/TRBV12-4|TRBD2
CASIFGGGTDTQYF
TGTGCCAGCATCTTCGGGGGGGGCACAGATACGCAGTATTTT
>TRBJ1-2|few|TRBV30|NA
CAWSVQQGGGYTF
TGTGCCTGGAGTGTACAACAGGGAGGTGGCTACACCTTC
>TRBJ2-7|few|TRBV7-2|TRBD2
CASSLDQASGRIGQYF
TGTGCCAGCAGCTTAGATCAAGCTAGCGGGAGGATTGGGCAGTACTTC
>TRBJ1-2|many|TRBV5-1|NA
CASSLEPGTGYTF
TGCGCCAGCAGCTTGGAGCCAGGGACTGGCTACACCTTC
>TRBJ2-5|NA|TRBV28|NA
CASSDSQGDRTQYF
TGTGCCAGCAGCGACAGCCAGGGTGATCGGACCCAGTACTTC
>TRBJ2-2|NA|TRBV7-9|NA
CASSTDYYTGELFF
TGTGCCAGCAGCACGGACTACTACACCGGGGAGCTGTTTTTT
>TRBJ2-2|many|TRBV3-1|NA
CASSLSTTPNTGELFF
TGTGCCAGCAGCCTCTCCACCACCCCTAACACCGGGGAGCTGTTTTTT
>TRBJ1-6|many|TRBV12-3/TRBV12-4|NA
CASSLAPRSPLHF
TGTGCCAGCAGTTTGGCCCCTCGTTCACCCCTCCACTTT
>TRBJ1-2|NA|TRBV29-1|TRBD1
CSVEEGRGYYGYTF
TGCAGCGTTGAAGAAGGCAGGGGGTACTATGGCTACACCTTC
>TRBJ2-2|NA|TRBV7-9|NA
CASTKTESGTGELFF
TGTGCCAGCACTAAAACAGAGTCGGGCACCGGGGAGCTGTTTTTT
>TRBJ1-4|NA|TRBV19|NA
CASSPPRRLANEKLFF
TGTGCCAGTAGTCCACCCAGACGCTTGGCTAATGAAAAACTGTTTTTT
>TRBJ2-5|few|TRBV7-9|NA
CASSLATGGETQYF
TGTGCCAGCAGCTTAGCGACAGGTGGAGAGACCCAGTACTTC